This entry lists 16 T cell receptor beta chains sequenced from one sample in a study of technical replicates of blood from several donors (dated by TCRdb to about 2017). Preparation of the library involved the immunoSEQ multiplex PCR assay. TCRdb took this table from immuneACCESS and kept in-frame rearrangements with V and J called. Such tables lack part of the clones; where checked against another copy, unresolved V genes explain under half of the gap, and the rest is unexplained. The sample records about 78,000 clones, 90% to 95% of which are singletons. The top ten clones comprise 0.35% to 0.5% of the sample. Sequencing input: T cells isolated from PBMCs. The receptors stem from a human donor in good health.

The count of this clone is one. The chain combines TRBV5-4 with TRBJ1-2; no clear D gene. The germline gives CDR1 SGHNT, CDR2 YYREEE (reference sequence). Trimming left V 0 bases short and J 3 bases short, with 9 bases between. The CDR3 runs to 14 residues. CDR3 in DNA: TGTGCCAGCAGCTTGGTTAAGAGGGACTATGGCTACACCTTC. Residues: CASSLVKRDYGYTF.

This CDR3 reads CASSPGTSGYEQYF. The CDR3 region has the DNA TGTGCCAGCAGCCCCGGGACTAGCGGTTACGAGCAGTACTTC. The J gene is TRBJ2-7, the V gene TRBV7-9, with 11 nucleotides matching TRBD2. The CDR3 consists of 14 residues. Germline V lookup: CDR1 SEHNR, CDR2 FQNEAQ (reference sequence). The V segment lost 5 bases and the J segment 4 bases; nucleotides outside the gene matches: 4. The full variable domain, completed using reference TRBV7-9 and TRBJ2-7, is DTGVSQNPRHKITKRGQNVTFRCDPISEHNRLYWYRQTLGQGPEFLTYFQNEAQLEKSRLLSDRFSAERPKGSFSTLEIQRTEQGDSAMYLCASSPGTSGYEQYFGPGTRLTVT.

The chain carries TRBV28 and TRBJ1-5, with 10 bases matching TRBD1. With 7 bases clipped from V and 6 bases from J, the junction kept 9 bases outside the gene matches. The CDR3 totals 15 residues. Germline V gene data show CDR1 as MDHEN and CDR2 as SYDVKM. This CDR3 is CASKSRQGAFQPQHF. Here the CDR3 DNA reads TGTGCCAGCAAAAGCCGACAGGGGGCCTTTCAGCCCCAGCATTTT.

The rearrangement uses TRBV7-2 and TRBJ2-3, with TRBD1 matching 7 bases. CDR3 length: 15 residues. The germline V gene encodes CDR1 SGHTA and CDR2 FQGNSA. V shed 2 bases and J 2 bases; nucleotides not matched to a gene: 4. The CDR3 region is CASSLPGQITDTQYF. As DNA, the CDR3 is TGTGCCAGCAGCTTACCGGGACAGATCACAGATACGCAGTATTTT.

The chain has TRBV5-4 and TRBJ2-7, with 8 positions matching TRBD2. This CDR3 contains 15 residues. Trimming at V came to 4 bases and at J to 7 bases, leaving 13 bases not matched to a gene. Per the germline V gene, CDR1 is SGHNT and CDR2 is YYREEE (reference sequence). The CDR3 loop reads CASSGNSGADGEQYF. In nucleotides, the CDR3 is TGTGCCAGCAGCGGTAATAGCGGGGCTGACGGGGAGCAGTACTTC.

Here the CDR3 DNA reads TGTGCCAGCAGTTACTCGCAGGGAGGGAACACTGAAGCTTTCTTT. This sequence encodes CASSYSQGGNTEAFF. The chain combines TRBV6-5 with TRBJ1-1, with a possible D match to TRBD1 (5 bases). CDR1 and CDR2 from the germline V gene are MNHEY and SVGAGI. This CDR3 comprises 15 residues. The germline V and J ends were trimmed by 0 bases and 1 base, with 9 bases remaining between them.

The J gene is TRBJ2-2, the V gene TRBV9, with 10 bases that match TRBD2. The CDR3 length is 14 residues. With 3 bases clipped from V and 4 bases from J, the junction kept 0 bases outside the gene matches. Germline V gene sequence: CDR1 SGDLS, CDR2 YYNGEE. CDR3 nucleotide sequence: TGTGCCAGCAGCGGACTAGCGGGCACCGGGGAGCTGTTTTTT. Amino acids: CASSGLAGTGELFF.

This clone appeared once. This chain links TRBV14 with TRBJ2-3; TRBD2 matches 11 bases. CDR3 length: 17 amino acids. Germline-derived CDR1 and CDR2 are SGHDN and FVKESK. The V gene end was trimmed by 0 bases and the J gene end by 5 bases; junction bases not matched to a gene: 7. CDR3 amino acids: CASSQEGPGLAVDTQYF. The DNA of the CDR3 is TGTGCCAGCAGCCAAGAAGGCCCGGGACTAGCGGTAGATACGCAGTATTTT. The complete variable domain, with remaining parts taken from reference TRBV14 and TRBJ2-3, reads EAGVTQFPSHSVIEKGQTVTLRCDPISGHDNLYWYRRVMGKEIKFLLHFVKESKQDESGMPNNRFLAERTGGTYSTLKVQPAELEDSGVYFCASSQEGPGLAVDTQYFGPGTRLTVL.

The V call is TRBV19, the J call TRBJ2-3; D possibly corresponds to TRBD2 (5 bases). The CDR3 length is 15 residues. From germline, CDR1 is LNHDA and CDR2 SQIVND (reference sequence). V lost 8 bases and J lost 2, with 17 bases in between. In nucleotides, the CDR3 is TGTGCCAGTCTTCGAGGGTCGCACCACACAGATACGCAGTATTTT. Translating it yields CASLRGSHHTDTQYF.

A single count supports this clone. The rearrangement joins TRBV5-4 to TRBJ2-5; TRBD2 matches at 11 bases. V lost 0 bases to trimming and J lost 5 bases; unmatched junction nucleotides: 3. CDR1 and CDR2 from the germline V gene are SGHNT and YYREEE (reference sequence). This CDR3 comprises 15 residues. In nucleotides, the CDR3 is TGTGCCAGCAGCTTGGGACTAGCGGGATTGGAGACCCAGTACTTC. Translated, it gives CASSLGLAGLETQYF.

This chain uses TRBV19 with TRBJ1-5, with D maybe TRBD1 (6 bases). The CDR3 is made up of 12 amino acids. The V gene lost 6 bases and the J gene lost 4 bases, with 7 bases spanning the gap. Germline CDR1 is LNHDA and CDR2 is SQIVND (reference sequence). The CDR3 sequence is CASSQGNQPQHF. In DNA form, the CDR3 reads TGTGCCAGTAGCCAGGGGAATCAGCCCCAGCATTTT.

CDR3: CASRYSGLQETQYF. CDR3 coding DNA: TGTGCCAGCAGATATAGCGGGCTCCAAGAGACCCAGTACTTC. The rearrangement joins TRBV7-2 to TRBJ2-5, with 7 bases matching TRBD2. CDR3 length equals 14 residues. Germline loops: CDR1 SGHTA, CDR2 FQGNSA. With 6 bases clipped from V and 1 base from J, the junction kept 5 bases outside the gene matches.

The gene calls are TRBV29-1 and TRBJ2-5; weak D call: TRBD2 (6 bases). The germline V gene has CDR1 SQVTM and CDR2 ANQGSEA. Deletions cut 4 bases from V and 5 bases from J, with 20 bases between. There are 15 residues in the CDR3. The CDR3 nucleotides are TGCAGCGTTGGGGAGGAGGGAGTAAGTTATGAGACCCAGTACTTC. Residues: CSVGEEGVSYETQYF.

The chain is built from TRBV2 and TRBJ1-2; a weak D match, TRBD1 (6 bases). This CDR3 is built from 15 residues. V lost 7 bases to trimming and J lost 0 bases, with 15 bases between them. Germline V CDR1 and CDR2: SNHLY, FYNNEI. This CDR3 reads CASTEKTGANYGYTF. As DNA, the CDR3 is TGTGCCAGCACCGAAAAGACAGGTGCTAACTATGGCTACACCTTC. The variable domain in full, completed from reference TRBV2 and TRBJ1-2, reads EPEVTQTPSHQVTQMGQEVILRCVPISNHLYFYWYRQILGQKVEFLVSFYNNEISEKSEIFDDQFSVERPDGSNFTLKIRSTKLEDSAMYFCASTEKTGANYGYTFGSGTRLTVV.

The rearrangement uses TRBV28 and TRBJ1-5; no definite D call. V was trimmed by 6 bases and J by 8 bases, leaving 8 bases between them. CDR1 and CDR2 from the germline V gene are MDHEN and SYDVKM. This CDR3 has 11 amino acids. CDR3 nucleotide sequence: TGTGCCAGCAGAAGTCGGGAGCCCCAGCATTTT. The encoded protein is CASRSREPQHF. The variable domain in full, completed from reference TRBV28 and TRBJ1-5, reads DVKVTQSSRYLVKRTGEKVFLECVQDMDHENMFWYRQDPGLGLRLIYFSYDVKMKEKGDIPEGYSVSREKKERFSLILESASTNQTSMYLCASRSREPQHFGDGTRLSIL.

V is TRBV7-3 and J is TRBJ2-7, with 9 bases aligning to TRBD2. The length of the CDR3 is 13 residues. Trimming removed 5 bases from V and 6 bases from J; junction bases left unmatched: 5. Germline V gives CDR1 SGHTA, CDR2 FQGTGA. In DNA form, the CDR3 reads TGTGCCAGCAGCCAGGGACTAGCTGGCGAGCAGTACTTC. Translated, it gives CASSQGLAGEQYF.